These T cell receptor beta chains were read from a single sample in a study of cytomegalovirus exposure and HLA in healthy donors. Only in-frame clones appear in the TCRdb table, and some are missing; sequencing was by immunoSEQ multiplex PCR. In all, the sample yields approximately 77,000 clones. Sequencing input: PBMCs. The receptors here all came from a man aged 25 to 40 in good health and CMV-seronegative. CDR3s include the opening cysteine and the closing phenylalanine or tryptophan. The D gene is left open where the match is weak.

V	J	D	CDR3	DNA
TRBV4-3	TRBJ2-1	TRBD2	CASSQDGGAGGLAGGNEQFF	TGCGCCAGCAGCCAAGACGGAGGCGCAGGGGGACTAGCGGGAGGTAATGAGCAGTTCTTC
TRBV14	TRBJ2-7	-	CASSQEAGRSYEQYF	TGTGCCAGCAGCCAAGAAGCAGGGAGGTCCTACGAGCAGTACTTC
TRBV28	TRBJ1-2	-	CASSFGGDFNYGYTF	TGTGCCAGCAGTTTCGGAGGAGACTTTAACTATGGCTACACCTTC
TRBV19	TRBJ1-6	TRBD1	CASKVWTGGSPLHF	TGTGCCAGTAAGGTGTGGACAGGTGGTTCACCCCTCCACTTT
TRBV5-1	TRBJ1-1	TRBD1	CASSWTGEAEAFF	TGCGCCAGCAGCTGGACAGGGGAAGCTGAAGCTTTCTTT
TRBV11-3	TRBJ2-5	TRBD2	CASSFLAGAPETQYF	TGTGCCAGCAGCTTTCTAGCGGGAGCCCCGGAGACCCAGTACTTC
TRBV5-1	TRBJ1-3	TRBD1	CASSPGQTSGNTIYF	TGCGCCAGCAGCCCGGGACAGACCTCTGGAAACACCATATATTTT
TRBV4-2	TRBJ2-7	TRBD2	CASSQDGAGGSYEQYF	TGTGCCAGCAGCCAAGATGGGGCGGGGGGTTCCTACGAGCAGTACTTC
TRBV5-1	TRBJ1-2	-	CASSLATGLVNYGYTF	TGCGCCAGCAGCTTGGCAACCGGACTCGTTAACTATGGCTACACCTTC
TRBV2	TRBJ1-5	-	CASEAWGRQPQHF	TGTGCCAGCGAAGCCTGGGGGCGTCAGCCCCAGCATTTT
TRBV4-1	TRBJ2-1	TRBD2	CASSHGLAGTYNEQFF	TGCGCCAGCAGCCATGGGCTAGCGGGGACCTACAATGAGCAGTTCTTC
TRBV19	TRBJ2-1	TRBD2	CASSMRAAGGTIYNEQFF	TGTGCCAGTAGTATGAGGGCAGCGGGAGGCACGATCTACAATGAGCAGTTCTTC
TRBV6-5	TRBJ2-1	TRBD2	CASSYGGTSGEQFF	TGTGCCAGCAGTTACGGGGGGACTAGCGGTGAGCAGTTCTTC
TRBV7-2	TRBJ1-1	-	CASSLRRAETEAFF	TGTGCCAGCAGCTTACGGCGGGCAGAGACTGAAGCTTTCTTT
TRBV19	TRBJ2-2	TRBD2	CASYSGGATGELFF	TGTGCCAGTTACAGCGGGGGGGCAACCGGGGAGCTGTTTTTT
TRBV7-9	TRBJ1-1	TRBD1	CASSWDRGIGTEAFF	TGTGCCAGCAGCTGGGACAGGGGGATAGGAACTGAAGCTTTCTTT
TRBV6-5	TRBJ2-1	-	CASSSSRYEQFF	TGTGCCAGCTCCTCTAGCCGGTATGAGCAGTTCTTC
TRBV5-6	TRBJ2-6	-	CASSSNSGANVLTF	TGTGCCAGCAGCTCCAATTCTGGGGCCAACGTCCTGACTTTC
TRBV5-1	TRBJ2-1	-	CASSLAGLDVGEQFF	TGCGCCAGCAGCTTGGCGGGACTCGACGTCGGTGAGCAGTTCTTC
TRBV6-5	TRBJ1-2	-	CASSRSGGLNYGYTF	TGTGCCAGCAGCAGAAGCGGGGGCCTTAACTATGGCTACACCTTC
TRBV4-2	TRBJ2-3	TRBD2	CASSQDPPGGGAEHTQYF	TGTGCCAGCAGCCAAGATCCTCCGGGCGGGGGGGCCGAACATACGCAGTATTTT
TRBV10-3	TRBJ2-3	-	CAISGRADLSPDTQYF	TGTGCCATCAGTGGGCGGGCGGACCTTTCCCCAGATACGCAGTATTTT
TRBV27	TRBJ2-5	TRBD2	CASSLVGGETQYF	TGTGCCAGCAGTTTAGTCGGGGGGGAGACCCAGTACTTC
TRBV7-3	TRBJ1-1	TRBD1	CASSPLQGISTEAFF	TGTGCCAGCAGCCCACTACAGGGGATAAGCACTGAAGCTTTCTTT
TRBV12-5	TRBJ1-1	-	CASGRTANTEAFF	TGTGCTAGTGGCCGGACAGCGAACACTGAAGCTTTCTTT
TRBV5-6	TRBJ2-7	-	CASSFGSYYEQYF	TGTGCCAGCAGCTTTGGCTCATACTACGAGCAGTACTTC
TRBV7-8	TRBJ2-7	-	CASSWGGGNMGEQYF	TGTGCCAGCAGCTGGGGAGGGGGAAATATGGGTGAGCAGTACTTC
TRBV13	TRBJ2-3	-	CASTSRLEAQYF	TGTGCCAGCACCTCGCGGCTTGAGGCGCAGTATTTT
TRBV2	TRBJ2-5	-	CASSAPAQYF	TGTGCCAGCAGTGCCCCGGCCCAGTACTTC
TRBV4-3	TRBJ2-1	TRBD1	CASSQDAGQGLYNEQFF	TGCGCCAGCAGCCAAGATGCGGGACAGGGTCTCTACAATGAGCAGTTCTTC
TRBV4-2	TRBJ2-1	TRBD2	CASSQDPPSGNRNEQFF	TGTGCCAGCAGCCAAGATCCCCCTAGCGGGAATCGCAATGAGCAGTTCTTC
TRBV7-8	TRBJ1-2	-	CASSPRVLTHGYTF	TGTGCCAGCAGCCCGAGGGTCCTAACCCATGGCTACACCTTC
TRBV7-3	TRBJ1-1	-	CASSFSLNTEAFF	TGTGCCAGCAGCTTCTCCTTGAACACTGAAGCTTTCTTT
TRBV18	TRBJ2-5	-	CASSPRGQVQETQYF	TGTGCCAGCTCACCACGAGGGCAGGTTCAAGAGACCCAGTACTTC
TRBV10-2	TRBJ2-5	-	CASSEEGRETQYF	TGCGCCAGCAGTGAGGAGGGCCGAGAGACCCAGTACTTC
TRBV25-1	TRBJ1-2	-	CASSEISGGRGYTF	TGTGCCAGCAGTGAAATCTCCGGGGGAAGGGGCTACACCTTC
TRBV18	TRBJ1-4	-	CASSPQGRLEKLFF	TGTGCCAGCTCACCACAGGGGAGGCTTGAAAAACTGTTTTTT
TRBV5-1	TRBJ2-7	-	CASGQRTPYEQYF	TGCGCCAGCGGTCAGCGGACCCCCTACGAGCAGTACTTC
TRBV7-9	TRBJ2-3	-	CASSRGGFRSADTQYF	TGTGCCAGCAGCCGAGGGGGATTTAGGTCCGCAGATACGCAGTATTTT
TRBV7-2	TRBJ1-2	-	CASSPRRGGYTF	TGTGCCAGCAGCCCCCGGAGGGGAGGCTACACCTTC
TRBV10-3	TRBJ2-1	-	CSGGGSYNEQFF	TGCTCTGGTGGCGGCTCCTACAATGAGCAGTTCTTC
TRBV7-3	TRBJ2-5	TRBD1	CASSQEGQGGWETQYF	TGTGCCAGCAGCCAAGAGGGACAGGGCGGATGGGAGACCCAGTACTTC
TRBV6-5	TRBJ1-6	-	CASSYDSGDSPLHF	TGTGCCAGCAGTTACGACAGCGGGGATTCACCCCTCCACTTT
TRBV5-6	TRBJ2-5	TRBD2	CASSALGGGRETQYF	TGTGCCAGCAGCGCCCTCGGGGGGGGCAGGGAGACCCAGTACTTC
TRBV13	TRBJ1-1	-	CASSPGDTEAFF	TGTGCCAGCAGCCCGGGGGATACTGAAGCTTTCTTT
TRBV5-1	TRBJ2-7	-	CASSFASVSYEQYF	TGCGCCAGCAGCTTCGCTAGCGTCTCCTACGAGCAGTACTTC
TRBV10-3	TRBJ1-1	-	CDLAGSNTEAFF	TGCGACCTCGCAGGGTCGAACACTGAAGCTTTCTTT
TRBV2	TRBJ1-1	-	CASILEQETEAFF	TGTGCCAGCATATTAGAACAGGAGACTGAAGCTTTCTTT
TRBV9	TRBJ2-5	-	CASSALDSKETQYF	TGTGCCAGCAGCGCCCTGGACAGTAAAGAGACCCAGTACTTC
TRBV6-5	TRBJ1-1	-	CASSYGTANTEAFF	TGTGCCAGCAGTTACGGTACAGCGAACACTGAAGCTTTCTTT
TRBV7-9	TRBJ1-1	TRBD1	CASSRRQGAHTEAFF	TGTGCCAGCAGCCGACGACAGGGTGCGCACACTGAAGCTTTCTTT
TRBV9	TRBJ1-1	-	CASSVDHNSMNTEAFF	TGTGCCAGCAGCGTAGACCATAACAGTATGAACACTGAAGCTTTCTTT
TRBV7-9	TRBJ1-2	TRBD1	CASSLRDRGHGYTF	TGTGCCAGCAGCTTGCGGGACAGGGGGCATGGCTACACCTTC
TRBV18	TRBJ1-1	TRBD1	CASSPDRGRGTEAFF	TGTGCCAGCTCACCGGACAGGGGGCGAGGGACTGAAGCTTTCTTT
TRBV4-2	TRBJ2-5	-	CASSQDGLATETQYF	TGTGCCAGCAGCCAAGATGGGCTAGCGACGGAGACCCAGTACTTC
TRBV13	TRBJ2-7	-	CASSTRDRPYEQYF	TGTGCCAGCAGCACGCGGGACAGACCCTACGAGCAGTACTTC
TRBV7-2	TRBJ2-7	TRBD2	CASSFQLAGQLGYSYEQYF	TGTGCCAGCAGCTTTCAACTAGCGGGCCAGCTTGGGTACTCCTACGAGCAGTACTTC
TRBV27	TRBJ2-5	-	CASSRGTHQETQYF	TGTGCCAGCTCCCGCGGGACCCACCAAGAGACCCAGTACTTC
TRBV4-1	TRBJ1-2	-	CASSQIRPYGYTF	TGCGCCAGCAGCCAAATCAGGCCGTATGGCTACACCTTC
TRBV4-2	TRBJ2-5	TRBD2	CASSQMRGAGETQYF	TGTGCCAGCAGCCAAATGCGGGGGGCCGGGGAGACCCAGTACTTC